This T cell receptor beta chain was identified in a study of regulatory T cells in long-lasting Graves disease. Study-wide results and limits: Persistent cases favored TRBV28, TRBJ1-2 and TRBJ2-5.

TCR beta libraries were built with iRepertoire HTBI primers and Arm-PCR of CDR3 regions. Using its own MiXCR run on the multiplex PCR reads, TCRdb lists one record per CDR3 protein. This table holds 400,000 to 450,000 distinct CDR3 sequences, more than 12% found once. There are many counts of this clonotype. The antigen is not known. The germline V gene encodes CDR1 LGHDT and CDR2 YNNKEL (reference sequence). This CDR3 is 15 amino acids long. V was cut by 1 base and J by 10 bases, with 14 bases left in between. Time point indicated: newly diagnosed GD, antithyroid drugs for less than 3 months. PBMC RNA was the source of the TCR library. EDTA tubes were used for drawing 8 to 9 milliliters of peripheral blood. This sample also belongs to another study, concerning T cells in Graves' hyperthyroidism and ophthalmopathy. In that study: The HTBI primer set served for first-round RT-PCR of the TCR CDR3. Progression to ophthalmopathy was predicted a median of roughly 6.5 months early.

The sequence derives from a woman aged 25 to 39 with Graves disease. The sequences come from peripheral blood mononuclear cells (PBMCs), collected at new diagnosis, from a patient treated with antithyroid drugs. This chain uses TRBV3-1 with TRBJ1-6; tentatively, D is TRBD1 (5 bases). The CDR3 bases are TGTGCCAGCAGCCAAGTGGGGGGAGCGTCCTCACCCCTCCACTTT. Translating it yields CASSQVGGASSPLHF.